This TCR beta chain was found in a study of early T cells in non-severe SARS-CoV-2 infection. V lost 2 bases, J lost 10 bases, and 6 bases stayed unmatched. This CDR3 is 14 amino acids long. Germline-derived CDR1 and CDR2 are SEHNR and FQNEAQ (reference sequence). This clonotype has a count of ten or more. TCRdb re-derived calls from the 5' RACE reads in MiXCR, one entry per CDR3 protein. The table shows under 65,000 distinct CDR3 sequences, with approximately 13% occurring only once. The rearrangement joins TRBV7-9 to TRBJ2-1; 9 bases are shared with TRBD2. The specimen sequenced was whole blood. The clonotype was recovered from an adult who was a healthcare worker with PCR-confirmed SARS-CoV-2 infection or an uninfected control (not recorded which). The CDR3 sequence: CASSLSAGGHEQFF. CDR3 nucleotides: TGTGCCAGCAGCTTATCGGCGGGGGGGCACGAGCAGTTCTTC.